Reported below is one TCR beta chain. Its antigen is unknown. A multiplex PCR was run with 60 Vbeta primers and 13 Jbeta primers. Only in-frame clones appear in the TCRdb table, and some are missing; sequencing was by immunoSEQ multiplex PCR. In the table there are 70,000 to 80,000 clones, 78% of which are singletons. The trim removed 6 bases at V and 5 bases at J, leaving 5 bases unmatched. Germline V gene data show CDR1 as SNHLY and CDR2 as FYNNEI. This CDR3 comprises 15 residues. The source of the sample is a study of cytomegalovirus exposure and HLA in healthy donors. Study-wide findings and caveats: There were some V segments, including TRBV6-2 and TRBV6-3, excluded as indistinguishable. In vitro, a few CMV-associated chains proved specific for CMV antigens. A previous analysis found most TCR beta V segments productive roughly 90% or roughly 30% of the time. Rare TCR sequences predominated, though certain public TCRs were found in many donors.

This TCR came from a woman in her 40s in good health and CMV-seropositive. The chain combines TRBV2 with TRBJ2-2; TRBD2 aligns across 11 bases. The sequenced sample was PBMCs. The CDR3: CASRASGGITGELFF. CDR3 nucleotide sequence: TGTGCCAGCAGAGCTAGCGGGGGGATTACCGGGGAGCTGTTTTTT.